The sample holds a few counts of the clone carrying this T cell receptor beta chain. Its specificity is not known. CDR1 and CDR2 (germline): MDHEN, SYDVKM. The CDR3 length is 16 residues. V lost 1 base and J lost 5, with 15 bases in between. This sample was taken from a study of T cell repertoires in cytomegalovirus infection. Turning to the study itself: Epitope selection comprised recently identified HLA-C-restricted CMV epitopes and well-studied HLA-B-restricted CMV epitopes. In public TCR beta signatures, there were indications of both CMV infection and matching HLA type.

Via MiXCR, TCRdb re-called the reads, giving one row per CDR3 protein. The sample has 650,000 to 900,000 distinct CDR3 sequences, about 33% seen once; the top ten hold around 12%. The chain has TRBV28 and TRBJ2-1; tentative D call: TRBD1 (6 bases). The receptor was isolated from a human donor in good health (CMV status not recorded). Some clones in this sample may be carry-over from other donors' samples. The sequences come from cultured CD8+ T cells from PBMCs, collected from culture after CMV antigen stimulation. DNA for the CDR3: TGTGCCAGCAGTTTATTTCACCGGGACAATAACAATGAGCAGTTCTTC. Its protein product is CASSLFHRDNNNEQFF. The variable domain in full, completed from reference TRBV28 and TRBJ2-1, reads DVKVTQSSRYLVKRTGEKVFLECVQDMDHENMFWYRQDPGLGLRLIYFSYDVKMKEKGDIPEGYSVSREKKERFSLILESASTNQTSMYLCASSLFHRDNNNEQFFGPGTRLTVL.